This record covers a single T cell receptor (beta chain). The antigen remains unidentified. Time point given: baseline pretreatment blood. Treatment defined: 15 Gy SBRT to primary tumor, nephrectomy 4 weeks later. The patient's renal cell carcinoma had clear cell pathology. TCRdb keeps only in-frame clones here, not all; method: immunoSEQ multiplex PCR. The sample holds about 61,000 clones, roughly 79% seen once. This entry comes from a study of radiation and T cells in renal cell carcinoma. Notes on the study in general: Top tumor clonotypes rose in blood 2 weeks post-radiation, then contracted.

With 6 bases removed from V and 1 base from J, the gap between germline ends came to 9 bases. Germline loops: CDR1 KGHSH, CDR2 LQKENI. The CDR3 has 13 amino acids. This chain links TRBV18 with TRBJ2-5, with D possibly TRBD2 on 5 matching bases. This TCR derives from a man between 60 and 70 years old with renal cell carcinoma. The specimen was blood, collected from a patient whose treatment included radiotherapy and nephrectomy. Here the CDR3 DNA reads TGTGCCAGCTCCGCAACTAGCCAAGAGACCCAGTACTTC. Amino acids: CASSATSQETQYF.